This T cell receptor (beta chain) was documented in a study of T cell responses to AZD1222 COVID-19 vaccine. Findings of the study overall: Reportedly, nearly half of unique spike TCRs recognized epitopes outside B.1.351/B.1.1.7 mutations. No day 14 peak samples; only post-peak repertoires were characterized. Baseline testing showed seropositivity in only a handful of AZD1222 recipients.

The table came from immunoSEQ multiplex PCR; TCRdb's copy has only in-frame clones and leaves some out. The sample contains about 72,000 clones, roughly 87% of which appear only once. A word on this clone: Its antigen is undetermined.

CDR3 size: 15 residues. The V end lost 5 bases, the J end lost 4 bases, and 14 bases lay between the germline ends. Per germline, CDR1 MDHEN and CDR2 SYDVKM. The receptor's source is an adult in good health. The V call is TRBV28, the J call TRBJ1-4, with D uncertain. The source was peripheral blood, collected on day 0 of AZD1222 vaccination. CDR3 in DNA: TGTGCCAGCAGTCCTGATCTACAGCGTAATGAAAAACTGTTTTTT. Encoded protein: CASSPDLQRNEKLFF.